The 8 T cell receptor beta chains given below trace back to one sample, sequenced in a study of OX40 agonist ivuxolimab in advanced cancers. Libraries were prepared through the immunoSEQ multiplex PCR assay. Drawn from immuneACCESS, this table holds only the in-frame rearrangements with V and J called that TCRdb kept. Clones are partly lost; checked studies trace under half to an unresolved V gene and leave the rest unexplained. In all, the sample holds tens of thousands of clones, and around 90% of those were seen once. The ten most abundant clones make up about 13% of the sample. The sample was CD4+ or CD8+ T cells sorted from blood, taken in a trial of the OX40 agonist ivuxolimab. These receptors were obtained from an adult with an advanced solid tumor such as melanoma, head and neck, liver or kidney cancer.

The chain recombines TRBV25-1 with TRBJ1-1; no clear D gene. The CDR3 has 13 amino acids. Germline values: CDR1 MGHDK, CDR2 SYGVNS. Between the trimmed V and J ends, which lost 4 bases and 1 base, there was a span of 7 bases. The CDR3 nucleotides are TGTGCCAGCAGTGCCGGGTGGAACACTGAAGCTTTCTTT. This encodes CASSAGWNTEAFF. The full variable domain, its missing parts supplied by reference TRBV25-1 and TRBJ1-1, is EADIYQTPRYLVIGTGKKITLECSQTMGHDKMYWYQQDPGMELHLIHYSYGVNSTEKGDLSSESTVSRIRTEHFPLTLESARPSHTSQYLCASSAGWNTEAFFGQGTRLTVV.

The chain recombines TRBV27 with TRBJ2-1; D call uncertain. CDR1 is MNHEY and CDR2 is SMNVEV in the germline V gene (reference sequence). This CDR3 has 14 amino acids. V was trimmed by 2 bases and J by 3 bases, leaving 8 bases between them. DNA for the CDR3: TGTGCCAGCAGTTTAACCGAAAACTACAATGAGCAGTTCTTC. Translation: CASSLTENYNEQFF.

The DNA of the CDR3 is TGTGCCACCAGCACCGGACAGACCCATTCTGGATACAATGAGCAGTTCTTC. Amino acid sequence: CATSTGQTHSGYNEQFF. The chain couples TRBV15 to TRBJ2-1, with D possibly TRBD1 on 6 matching bases. Per the germline V gene, CDR1 is LNHNV and CDR2 is YYDKDF (reference sequence). CDR3 length: 17 amino acids. V gave up 4 bases and J gave up 4 bases, with 20 bases separating them. The full variable domain, its missing parts supplied by reference TRBV15 and TRBJ2-1, is DAMVIQNPRYQVTQFGKPVTLSCSQTLNHNVMYWYQQKSSQAPKLLFHYYDKDFNNEADTPDNFQSRRPNTSFCFLDIRSPGLGDTAMYLCATSTGQTHSGYNEQFFGPGTRLTVL.

V and J are TRBV7-8 and TRBJ1-4; 8 nucleotides match TRBD1. V trimming: 2 bases; J trimming: 4 bases; junction bases outside the gene matches: 15. The CDR3 spans 19 residues. The germline V gene encodes CDR1 SGHVS and CDR2 FQNEAQ. CDR3 nucleotide sequence: TGTGCCAGCAGCTTATCGCCAGGGGGCTTTTCTACGTTTAATGAAAAACTGTTTTTT. Amino acid sequence: CASSLSPGGFSTFNEKLFF.

There are a few counts of this clone. V and J are TRBV7-2 and TRBJ2-1; TRBD2 might be the D (6 bases). CDR1 is SGHTA, CDR2 FQGNSA, per germline. Trimming pared 4 bases from V and 9 bases from J, leaving 16 bases between. The CDR3 extends over 14 amino acids. CDR3 DNA sequence: TGTGCCAGCAGCTCCATGGGGGGAGAGGTTGAGCAGTTCTTC. It codes for CASSSMGGEVEQFF.

This clone was counted once. The rearrangement uses TRBV7-6 and TRBJ2-1, with 11 bases matching TRBD1. This CDR3 has 17 residues. With V trimmed by 1 base and J by 3 bases, 5 bases remained unmatched. Per germline, CDR1 SGHVS and CDR2 FNYEAQ. The DNA for the CDR3 is TGTGCCAGCAGCTTAGGGACAGGGGGCGCTTTCTACAATGAGCAGTTCTTC. As protein: CASSLGTGGAFYNEQFF.

This chain uses TRBV19 with TRBJ2-7; 8 nucleotides line up with TRBD2. J gave up 7 bases and V 1 base, and 9 bases lay outside the gene matches. This CDR3 spans 15 amino acids. Germline CDR1 reads LNHDA; CDR2 reads SQIVND (reference sequence). CDR3 sequence (DNA): TGTGCCAGTAGTATAGGTACGGGGACTAGTAAAGAGCAGTACTTC. Encoded protein: CASSIGTGTSKEQYF.

CDR3 nucleotides: TGTGCCAGCAGTCCACTACGGGGGGAGAGCACAGATACGCAGTATTTT. Translating it yields CASSPLRGESTDTQYF. V and J are TRBV27 and TRBJ2-3, with 7 bases fitting TRBD2. From germline, CDR1 is MNHEY and CDR2 SMNVEV (reference sequence). CDR3 size: 16 residues. After removal of 5 bases from V and 0 bases from J, the junction contained 8 bases not matched to a gene.